Listed below are T cell receptor beta chains from one sample, sequenced in a study of OX40 agonist ivuxolimab in advanced cancers. Clones were sequenced by immunoSEQ multiplex PCR, and TCRdb holds only the in-frame ones, with some missing. The data show about 18,000 clones, just under 75% seen once. Material: CD4+ or CD8+ T cells sorted from blood, obtained in a trial of the OX40 agonist ivuxolimab. The receptors were gathered from an adult with an advanced solid tumor such as melanoma, head and neck, liver or kidney cancer. CDR3s include the opening cysteine and the closing phenylalanine or tryptophan. A D gene is named only where the DNA matches it firmly. Rows give clone size only sometimes, using once, few, many, or a class for an expanded clone.

v_call	d_call	j_call	cdr3_length	clone_size	cdr3_aa	cdr3_nt
TRBV19	TRBD1	TRBJ2-7	14	few	CASSAQGASYEQYF	TGTGCCAGTAGCGCACAGGGGGCATCCTACGAGCAGTACTTC
TRBV27	TRBD2	TRBJ2-3	16	once	CASSQWSERGVYTQYF	TGTGCCAGCAGCCAATGGAGTGAGCGGGGGGTTTACACGCAGTATTTT
TRBV6-6	NA	TRBJ1-1	15	few	CASRSPRGANTEAFF	TGTGCCAGCAGATCCCCCAGGGGAGCGAACACTGAAGCTTTCTTT
TRBV4-3	NA	TRBJ1-6	15	NA	CASSQDQGWDSPLHF	TGCGCCAGCAGCCAAGATCAAGGGTGGGATTCACCCCTCCACTTT
TRBV7-8	NA	TRBJ1-1	14	NA	CASSLAEGVRRTFF	TGTGCCAGCAGCTTAGCAGAGGGGGTTCGGAGAACTTTCTTT
TRBV6-5	NA	TRBJ2-1	13	few	CASSYSFSNEQFF	TGTGCCAGCAGTTACTCGTTCAGCAATGAGCAGTTCTTC
TRBV5-6	TRBD2	TRBJ2-5	17	NA	CASSSTSGGMGQETQYF	TGTGCCAGCAGCTCGACTAGCGGGGGCATGGGCCAAGAGACCCAGTACTTC
TRBV9	TRBD1	TRBJ1-1	15	few	CASSGRQGLNTEAFF	TGTGCCAGCAGCGGACGACAGGGCTTGAACACTGAAGCTTTCTTT
TRBV27	NA	TRBJ1-1	14	NA	CASSLSGRNTEAFF	TGTGCCAGCAGTTTATCGGGAAGGAACACTGAAGCTTTCTTT
TRBV19	TRBD2	TRBJ2-1	15	NA	CASSPYFAGGNEQFF	TGTGCCAGTAGTCCCTACTTTGCGGGAGGTAATGAGCAGTTCTTC
TRBV4-2	TRBD2	TRBJ2-7	16	NA	CASSQDASGGTYEQYF	TGTGCCAGCAGCCAAGATGCTAGCGGGGGGACCTACGAGCAGTACTTC
TRBV28	TRBD1	TRBJ1-1	16	NA	CASSLRAGGSGTEAFF	TGTGCCAGCAGTTTAAGGGCAGGGGGCAGCGGAACTGAAGCTTTCTTT
TRBV6-5	TRBD2	TRBJ2-5	15	NA	CASAGLAGGLETQYF	TGTGCCAGCGCGGGACTAGCGGGGGGGTTGGAGACCCAGTACTTC
TRBV4-1	NA	TRBJ1-5	15	NA	CASSIDSRGNQPQHF	TGCGCCAGCAGCATCGATTCAAGGGGGAATCAGCCCCAGCACTTT
TRBV6-6	NA	TRBJ2-3	15	NA	CASSYLGRRADTQYF	TGTGCCAGCAGTTACTTGGGGAGGCGGGCAGATACGCAGTATTTT
TRBV30	TRBD1	TRBJ1-1	14	NA	CAWSLGQGATEAFF	TGTGCCTGGAGTCTAGGACAGGGGGCCACTGAAGCTTTCTTT